This T cell receptor (beta chain) was profiled in a study of Ad26.COV2.S vaccination and SARS-CoV-2 variants. As to treatment: some 19 received Ad26.COV2.S at low or high dose, single or two shots; about 5 received placebo; per-sample allocation not given. The investigators took samples on day 63 after the first vaccine or placebo injection. The vaccine antigen was prefusion-stabilized Wuhan SARS-CoV-2 spike. Germline loops: CDR1 LNHDA, CDR2 SQIVND (reference sequence). V was clipped by 6 bases and J by 3 bases, with 17 bases between them. The CDR3 runs 15 residues. Assay: immunoSEQ multiplex PCR; the TCRdb copy retains only in-frame clones and omits some. The repertoire holds 350,000 to 550,000 clones, with roughly 89% as singletons.

The TCR sequence derives from a person aged 18-60 years who received the Ad26.COV2.S COVID-19 vaccine or a placebo. The chain couples TRBV19 to TRBJ1-1, with D possibly matching TRBD1 (5 bases). The sequences come from peripheral blood, collected in a trial of Ad26.COV2.S vaccine versus placebo. The CDR3 here is CASSSIGAGDTEAFF. The CDR3 DNA is TGTGCCAGTAGCTCAATAGGGGCGGGCGACACTGAAGCTTTCTTT.